This TCR beta chain was observed in a study of neurological immune-mediated disorders. This CDR3 has 16 residues. V was shortened by 1 base and J by 9 bases, with 16 bases between the two germline ends. From germline, CDR1 is MGHRA and CDR2 YSYEKL. Over 160 million TCR-beta sequences from 15-18 subjects came out of each sequencing run. TCRdb reprocessed the 5' RACE reads with MiXCR, giving one entry per CDR3 protein. The sample carries about 46,000 distinct CDR3 sequences, around 1.9% recorded once. This clonotype was seen many times. The genes are TRBV4-1 and TRBJ1-6; no reliable D call. This TCR derives from a woman in her forties with multiple sclerosis. The material sequenced was PBMCs. The CDR3 DNA reads TGCGCCAGCAGCCAAGTGTGGGGAGTGAGTGGTTCACCCCTCCACTTT. Encoded protein: CASSQVWGVSGSPLHF.